The next 13 T cell receptor beta chains were all read from a single sample in a study of cytomegalovirus exposure and HLA in healthy donors. Measured with immunoSEQ multiplex PCR; TCRdb has only the in-frame clones, and not every one. The sample includes tens of thousands of clones, 80% to 90% of them seen just once. Sequencing used PBMCs. The receptor source for this set is a woman under 30 in good health and CMV-seronegative.

This sequence joins TRBV6-1 and TRBJ2-3; no clear D. The germline CDR1 and CDR2 sequences are MNHNS and SASEGT. Deletions cut 7 bases from V and 5 bases from J, with 13 bases between. CDR3 length: 13 amino acids. In DNA form, the CDR3 reads TGTGCCAGCAATACGCGAAGCGTAGATACGCAGTATTTT. This encodes CASNTRSVDTQYF.

V gene TRBV6-1 combines with J gene TRBJ1-1; the D is unclear. This CDR3 contains 15 residues. V was pared by 8 bases and J by 1 base, with 17 bases between. CDR1 is MNHNS and CDR2 is SASEGT in the germline V gene. The CDR3 DNA is TGTGCCAGCGGTTTGGCAGGCCTCAGGAACACTGAAGCTTTCTTT. Translated, it gives CASGLAGLRNTEAFF.

This chain uses TRBV6-4 with TRBJ2-3, with D maybe TRBD2 (6 bases). The CDR3 spans 15 residues. The V gene lost 3 bases and the J gene lost 2 bases, with 12 bases spanning the gap. Germline V CDR1 and CDR2: MRHNA, SNTAGT. The chain's CDR3 is CASSDVADYTDTQYF. DNA for the CDR3: TGTGCCAGCAGTGATGTAGCGGACTACACAGATACGCAGTATTTT.

This CDR3 reads CASSPYRDRGPGSNQPQHF. The CDR3 bases are TGTGCCAGTAGTCCCTACCGGGACAGGGGACCAGGGAGCAATCAGCCCCAGCATTTT. The chain has TRBV19 and TRBJ1-5; 10 positions match TRBD1. Losses at the gene ends were 5 bases for V and 1 base for J; bases not matched to a gene: 14. There are 19 residues in the CDR3. Germline lookup yields CDR1 LNHDA and CDR2 SQIVND (reference sequence).

V gene TRBV18 combines with J gene TRBJ2-1; 7 bases line up with TRBD2. The germline CDR1 and CDR2 sequences are KGHSH and LQKENI. V was clipped by 2 bases and J by 9 bases; unmatched bases: 7. This CDR3 spans 14 amino acids. The CDR3 sequence: CASSPAGDDGEQFF. Written as DNA, the CDR3 is TGTGCCAGCTCACCAGCGGGAGACGACGGTGAGCAGTTCTTC. Complete variable domain (other parts from reference TRBV18 and TRBJ2-1): NAGVMQNPRHLVRRRGQEARLRCSPMKGHSHVYWYRQLPEEGLKFMVYLQKENIIDESGMPKERFSAEFPKEGPSILRIQQVVRGDSAAYFCASSPAGDDGEQFFGPGTRLTVL.

The count of this clone is one. The chain recombines TRBV5-6 with TRBJ1-2; 10 bases match TRBD1. With 4 bases clipped from V and 4 bases from J, the junction kept 7 bases outside the gene matches. Germline V gene lookup returns CDR1 SGHDT and CDR2 YYEEEE. This CDR3 is built from 15 residues. The CDR3 loop reads CASSGGQGKGYGYTF. The CDR3 DNA reads TGTGCCAGCAGCGGGGGACAGGGGAAAGGCTATGGCTACACCTTC. The whole variable domain, filled in from reference TRBV5-6 and TRBJ1-2, reads DAGVTQSPTHLIKTRGQQVTLRCSPKSGHDTVSWYQQALGQGPQFIFQYYEEEERQRGNFPDRFSGHQFPNYSSELNVNALLLGDSALYLCASSGGQGKGYGYTFGSGTRLTVV.

The rearrangement joins TRBV5-4 to TRBJ2-5, with 10 bases that match TRBD1. V dropped 4 bases and J dropped 2; count of bases not matched to a gene: 5. Germline values: CDR1 SGHNT, CDR2 YYREEE (reference sequence). The CDR3 length is 15 residues. CDR3 DNA sequence: TGTGCCAGCAGCGCGGGACAGGGGATACAAGAGACCCAGTACTTC. As protein: CASSAGQGIQETQYF.

The chain combines TRBV28 with TRBJ2-3, with 8 bases lining up with TRBD2. J was trimmed by 1 base and V by 5 bases; bases with no gene match: 8. The CDR3 is made up of 16 amino acids. The V gene's germline CDR1 is MDHEN and CDR2 SYDVKM. Here the CDR3 reads CASSGKLAEGTDTQYF. In DNA form, the CDR3 reads TGTGCCAGCAGTGGGAAACTAGCGGAGGGCACAGATACGCAGTATTTT.

The rearrangement joins TRBV18 to TRBJ2-3; TRBD2 matches at 7 bases. CDR1 KGHSH and CDR2 LQKENI come from the germline V gene. The CDR3 is 16 residues long. J was trimmed by 0 bases and V by 3 bases; bases with no gene match: 6. CDR3 amino acids: CASSPREVASTDTQYF. CDR3 sequence (DNA): TGTGCCAGCTCACCCCGGGAGGTAGCTAGCACAGATACGCAGTATTTT. Complete variable domain (other parts from reference TRBV18 and TRBJ2-3): NAGVMQNPRHLVRRRGQEARLRCSPMKGHSHVYWYRQLPEEGLKFMVYLQKENIIDESGMPKERFSAEFPKEGPSILRIQQVVRGDSAAYFCASSPREVASTDTQYFGPGTRLTVL.

The chain is built from TRBV7-2 and TRBJ1-5; D call uncertain. V was pared by 5 bases and J by 7 bases, with 12 bases between. Germline loops: CDR1 SGHTA, CDR2 FQGNSA. This CDR3 is 13 amino acids long. The CDR3 spells CASSAHPGQPQHF. CDR3 sequence (DNA): TGTGCCAGCAGCGCCCATCCGGGACAGCCCCAGCATTTT.

The chain employs TRBV28 and TRBJ2-1, with 7 bases identical to TRBD1. Germline V gene sequence: CDR1 MDHEN, CDR2 SYDVKM. This CDR3 is built from 17 residues. Germline trimming cut 3 bases from V and 1 base from J; bases unmatched to any gene: 9. The CDR3 here is CASSFLLRGSSYNEQFF. Here the CDR3 DNA reads TGTGCCAGCAGTTTTCTCCTCAGGGGGAGTTCCTACAATGAGCAGTTCTTC.

The chain couples TRBV11-2 to TRBJ2-3; 11 bases fit TRBD2. J was trimmed by 2 bases and V by 2 bases; bases with no gene match: 9. The CDR3 contains 18 residues. Per germline, CDR1 SGHAT and CDR2 FQNNGV. CDR3 sequence (DNA): TGTGCCAGCAGCTTAAGGCTAGCGGGAGGTAGTGTCACAGATACGCAGTATTTT. This translates into CASSLRLAGGSVTDTQYF. Together with reference TRBV11-2 and TRBJ2-3, the CDR3 gives the full variable domain: EAGVAQSPRYKIIEKRQSVAFWCNPISGHATLYWYQQILGQGPKLLIQFQNNGVVDDSQLPKDRFSAERLKGVDSTLKIQPAKLEDSAVYLCASSLRLAGGSVTDTQYFGPGTRLTVL.

This chain uses TRBV5-4 with TRBJ1-2; 7 positions match TRBD1. Germline CDR1 and CDR2: SGHNT and YYREEE (reference sequence). The CDR3 has 14 amino acids. V was pared by 0 bases and J by 8 bases, with 7 bases of the junction left unmatched. Here the CDR3 DNA reads TGTGCCAGCAGCTTGGAAACAGGGGTGGAGGGCTACACCTTC. Translated: CASSLETGVEGYTF.